Listed below are T cell receptor beta chains from one sample, sequenced in a study of OX40 agonist ivuxolimab in advanced cancers. Sequencing was performed with immunoSEQ multiplex PCR; in TCRdb, only in-frame clones are kept and a portion is missing. The repertoire holds more than 65,000 clones, less than 85% seen once, with roughly 0.8% in the top ten. Here the sequenced sample was CD4+ or CD8+ T cells sorted from blood, taken in a trial of the OX40 agonist ivuxolimab. These receptors all come from an adult with an advanced solid tumor such as melanoma, head and neck, liver or kidney cancer. The CDR3 runs from the conserved cysteine through the conserved F or W. A D gene is named only where the DNA matches it firmly.

v_call: TRBV10-3
d_call: TRBD2
cdr3_aa: CAISPRGGRDHEQYF

v_call: TRBV11-1
d_call: TRBD2
cdr3_aa: CASSPLSGRAVDTQYF

v_call: TRBV12-5
d_call: TRBD2
cdr3_aa: CASGLRVAGADSYEQYF

v_call: TRBV7-3
d_call: TRBD1
cdr3_aa: CASSRTGRNTEAFF

v_call: TRBV19
d_call: .
cdr3_aa: CASSMVQGPQHF

v_call: TRBV14
d_call: .
cdr3_aa: CASSQGGGRTEAFF

v_call: TRBV5-6
d_call: .
cdr3_aa: CASSGTPETQYF

v_call: TRBV6-5
d_call: TRBD2
cdr3_aa: CAISEGGRRETQYF

v_call: TRBV7-2
d_call: TRBD1
cdr3_aa: CASNSGTASYGYTF

v_call: TRBV19
d_call: TRBD1
cdr3_aa: CASSSSLRTGATYEQYF

v_call: TRBV29-1
d_call: .
cdr3_aa: CSVEAEGNQPQHF

v_call: TRBV7-2
d_call: .
cdr3_aa: CASSPQAINTEAFF

v_call: TRBV4-1
d_call: .
cdr3_aa: CASSQEQTTGTQYF

v_call: TRBV5-8
d_call: .
cdr3_aa: CASSLGGSGGAPETQYF

v_call: TRBV6-5
d_call: .
cdr3_aa: CASSKRRRGGYEQYF